This T cell receptor (beta chain) was found in a study of cytomegalovirus exposure and HLA in healthy donors. CDR3 length: 13 residues. Germline CDR1 is MNHEY and CDR2 is SVGAGI. V lost 7 bases and J lost 3, with 13 bases in between. The PCR employed 60 Vbeta primers together with 13 Jbeta primers. Measured with immunoSEQ multiplex PCR; TCRdb has only the in-frame clones, and not every one. The sample lists roughly 140,000 clones, over 60% seen once, with about 3% in the top ten. Sequenced material: PBMCs. The V and J genes are TRBV6-5 and TRBJ2-7; D might be TRBD1 (6 bases). The receptor's source is a man aged 40-49 years in good health and CMV-seropositive. The CDR3 sequence is CASNKDRDYEQYF. CDR3 DNA: TGTGCCAGCAACAAGGACAGAGACTACGAGCAGTACTTC.